This T cell receptor beta chain was identified in a study of cytomegalovirus exposure and HLA in healthy donors. At collection, donors were nominally healthy, but unrecorded immune exposures were probable. The germline V gene has CDR1 SGHTA and CDR2 FQGNSA. CDR3 length equals 16 residues. V was clipped by 1 base and J by 4 bases; unmatched bases: 8. It was with 60 Vbeta and 13 Jbeta primers that the PCR ran. The assay was immunoSEQ multiplex PCR, and TCRdb's table has in-frame clones only and misses some. The sample includes tens of thousands of clones. This chain uses TRBV7-2 with TRBJ2-3, with 7 bases aligning to TRBD2. The material sequenced was PBMCs. This TCR came from a woman aged 45-65 years in good health and CMV-seropositive. In nucleotides, the CDR3 is TGTGCCAGCAGCTTAGATTCGGGAGGCGTCGCAGATACGCAGTATTTT. It translates to CASSLDSGGVADTQYF.